These 31 T cell receptor beta chains share one sample of origin, sequenced in a study of cytomegalovirus exposure and HLA in healthy donors. The PCR employed 60 Vbeta primers together with 13 Jbeta primers. Some clones are missing from TCRdb's copy, which holds only in-frame ones; the method was immunoSEQ multiplex PCR. The sample records 150,000 to 200,000 clones, roughly 82% being singletons. Source material: PBMCs. These receptors were obtained from a girl aged 5 to 17 in good health and CMV-seropositive.

The chain combines TRBV25-1 with TRBJ1-5; no clear D gene. The V and J ends lost 3 bases and 0 bases respectively, with 6 bases between them. The CDR3 is 14 residues long. The germline CDR1 and CDR2 sequences are MGHDK and SYGVNS. CDR3 nucleotide sequence: TGTGCCAGCAGTGAGGCGGGTAGCAATCAGCCCCAGCATTTT. Amino acids: CASSEAGSNQPQHF.

CDR3 bases: TGTGCCAGTACCCCCGGTGGCAGGCCGTGGTATGGCTACACCTTC. Translation gives CASTPGGRPWYGYTF. The genes are TRBV19 and TRBJ1-2; no clear D gene. V lost 7 bases to trimming and J lost 5 bases, with 20 bases between them. CDR3 length: 15 residues. The germline V gene has CDR1 LNHDA and CDR2 SQIVND (reference sequence).

This chain connects TRBV2 to TRBJ1-5; 9 nucleotides line up with TRBD1. The CDR3 length is 14 residues. The germline V gene encodes CDR1 SNHLY and CDR2 FYNNEI. V was clipped by 7 bases and J by 7 bases; unmatched bases: 8. In nucleotides, the CDR3 is TGTGCCAGCACCGCGGGACAGGGACGACAGCCCCAGCATTTT. It yields the protein CASTAGQGRQPQHF.

This clone was seen just once. Other DNA sequences in this specimen translate into the identical CDR3. The V call is TRBV5-1, the J call TRBJ1-1, with D unresolved. The germline gives CDR1 SGHRS, CDR2 YFSETQ. Trimming stripped 5 bases from V and 1 base from J, with 15 bases between. CDR3 length equals 15 residues. CDR3 nucleotide sequence: TGCGCCAGCAGTCATAAATTGGGAGGGAACACTGAAGCTTTCTTT. Translated, it gives CASSHKLGGNTEAFF.

V gene TRBV6-5 combines with J gene TRBJ1-2; 7 bases are shared with TRBD1. Germline CDR1 reads MNHEY; CDR2 reads SVGAGI. V lost 0 bases, J lost 5 bases, and 6 bases stayed unmatched. This CDR3 has 15 residues. The CDR3 coding sequence is TGTGCCAGCAGTTACTCGACGGGACAGCCATATGGCTACACCTTC. It codes for CASSYSTGQPYGYTF.

This chain links TRBV19 with TRBJ1-5; perhaps TRBD1 as D (5 bases). Germline CDR1 is LNHDA and CDR2 is SQIVND (reference sequence). The CDR3 is 16 residues long. Trimming removed 4 bases at V and 0 bases at J, with 13 bases between. In DNA, the CDR3 is TGTGCCAGTAGTAGCCTCAGGGATTATAGCAATCAGCCCCAGCATTTT. Protein sequence: CASSSLRDYSNQPQHF.

V is TRBV5-6 and J is TRBJ1-1; D call uncertain. Germline CDR1 is SGHDT and CDR2 is YYEEEE. Deletions cut 3 bases from V and 5 bases from J, with 11 bases between. This CDR3 spans 13 amino acids. For the CDR3, the DNA is TGTGCCAGCAGCTCCGGTTCGGGGACTGAAGCTTTCTTT. This gives the protein CASSSGSGTEAFF.

V gene TRBV6-5 combines with J gene TRBJ2-6, with D possibly TRBD2 on 5 matching bases. Trimming pared 7 bases from V and 0 bases from J, leaving 10 bases between. Germline values: CDR1 MNHEY, CDR2 SVGAGI. The CDR3 spans 15 residues. This CDR3 is CASTRVRSGANVLTF. The CDR3 DNA follows: TGTGCCAGCACGCGGGTCCGCTCTGGGGCCAACGTCCTGACTTTC.

The chain joins TRBV5-6 to TRBJ2-4; 9 bases align to TRBD1. The ends lost 5 bases at V and 8 bases at J; junction bases unmatched: 8. CDR1 SGHDT and CDR2 YYEEEE come from the germline V gene. This CDR3 has 14 residues. Written as DNA, the CDR3 is TGTGCCAGCAGTTTCGGACAGGGGATGGACATTCAGTACTTC. The encoded protein is CASSFGQGMDIQYF.

In this sample, this clone turned up once. This sequence joins TRBV4-1 and TRBJ1-1; D gene unclear. The germline CDR1 and CDR2 sequences are MGHRA and YSYEKL. The CDR3 has 15 amino acids. V shed 0 bases and J shed 3 bases, with 11 bases lying between them. The CDR3 region is CASSQDPGGYTEAFF. In nucleotides, the CDR3 is TGCGCCAGCAGCCAAGATCCTGGCGGGTACACTGAAGCTTTCTTT.

This clone was observed once. The chain employs TRBV7-2 and TRBJ1-4; 9 bases match TRBD1. The ends lost 2 bases at V and 8 bases at J; junction bases unmatched: 6. CDR1 and CDR2 (germline): SGHTA, FQGNSA. The CDR3 loop spans 15 amino acids. CDR3: CASSLMDRGGEKLFF. CDR3 sequence (DNA): TGTGCCAGCAGCTTAATGGACAGGGGAGGCGAAAAACTGTTTTTT.

The V and J genes are TRBV19 and TRBJ2-5; 7 positions match TRBD1. Germline V gives CDR1 LNHDA, CDR2 SQIVND (reference sequence). Trimming took 4 bases from V and 5 from J; bases not matched to a gene: 7. The CDR3 contains 14 residues. The CDR3 DNA reads as TGTGCCAGTAGTAGCCATGACAGGGTGGAGACCCAGTACTTC. Translation gives CASSSHDRVETQYF.

This chain joins TRBV28 and TRBJ1-4, with 10 bases fitting TRBD1. Germline CDR1 reads MDHEN; CDR2 reads SYDVKM. J gave up 6 bases and V 3 bases, and 4 bases lay outside the gene matches. The CDR3 sequence is 15 residues long. CDR3 region: CASSFETGGDEKLFF. CDR3 nucleotide sequence: TGTGCCAGCAGTTTTGAGACAGGGGGCGATGAAAAACTGTTTTTT. The full variable domain, with the rest looked up from reference TRBV28 and TRBJ1-4, is DVKVTQSSRYLVKRTGEKVFLECVQDMDHENMFWYRQDPGLGLRLIYFSYDVKMKEKGDIPEGYSVSREKKERFSLILESASTNQTSMYLCASSFETGGDEKLFFGSGTQLSVL.

This clone has a handful of counts. DNA for the CDR3: TGTGCCAGCAGCGGGTTTCGGACTAGGGACTACGAGCAGTACTTC. Amino acids: CASSGFRTRDYEQYF. The V and J genes are TRBV7-9 and TRBJ2-7; 7 nucleotides align to TRBD2. After removal of 5 bases from V and 3 bases from J, the junction contained 10 bases not matched to a gene. The CDR3 runs to 15 residues. The V gene's germline CDR1 is SEHNR and CDR2 FQNEAQ (reference sequence).

The chain carries TRBV9 and TRBJ2-1, with 14 bases matching TRBD2. The germline V gene encodes CDR1 SGDLS and CDR2 YYNGEE. V shed 3 bases, J shed 9 bases, and the junction held 8 bases outside the gene matches. This CDR3 comprises 16 residues. The CDR3 DNA sequence: TGTGCCAGCAGCGGGGGACTAGCGGGAGTACTTACTGAGCAGTTCTTC. Translated: CASSGGLAGVLTEQFF.

A single count supports this clone. The chain combines TRBV30 with TRBJ1-5; D is unresolved. V lost 0 bases and J 2 bases, leaving 11 bases between the germline ends. The CDR3 has 15 amino acids. From germline, CDR1 is GTSNPN and CDR2 SVGIG (reference sequence). CDR3 residues: CAWSVGEIGNQPQHF. The CDR3 nucleotides are TGTGCCTGGAGTGTAGGAGAAATTGGCAATCAGCCCCAGCATTTT. Full variable domain (remainder filled in from reference TRBV30 and TRBJ1-5): SQTIHQWPATLVQPVGSPLSLECTVEGTSNPNLYWYRQAAGRGLQLLFYSVGIGQISSEVPQNLSASRPQDRQFILSSKKLLLSDSGFYLCAWSVGEIGNQPQHFGDGTRLSIL.

The gene calls are TRBV27 and TRBJ2-5; 7 bases match TRBD1. The length of the CDR3 is 15 residues. Germline trimming cut 2 bases from V and 2 bases from J; bases unmatched to any gene: 5. CDR1 MNHEY and CDR2 SMNVEV come from the germline V gene (reference sequence). The CDR3 bases are TGTGCCAGCAGTTTAGTCTGGGACAGACAAGAGACCCAGTACTTC. Translated: CASSLVWDRQETQYF.

In its sample, this clone was seen once. A junction boundary mismatches the germline segment, possibly from a read error. The V gene is TRBV7-9, the J gene TRBJ1-5, with a possible D match to TRBD1 (5 bases). Germline values: CDR1 SEHNR, CDR2 FQNEAQ (reference sequence). The CDR3 spans 16 residues. This CDR3 is CSSSLWRGGSNQPQHF. The CDR3 nucleotides read TGTTCCAGCAGCTTATGGAGGGGCGGGAGCAATCAGCCCCAGCATTTT.

V and J are TRBV6-1 and TRBJ1-2; 9 bases agree with TRBD1. The CDR3 has 15 residues. With V trimmed by 0 bases and J by 7 bases, 6 bases remained unmatched. Per germline, CDR1 MNHNS and CDR2 SASEGT. The CDR3: CASSEARTGGGGYTF. The CDR3 DNA reads TGTGCCAGCAGTGAAGCACGAACAGGGGGCGGTGGCTACACCTTC.

This chain uses TRBV28 with TRBJ1-1; tentatively, D is TRBD1 (6 bases). Germline CDR1 is MDHEN and CDR2 is SYDVKM. This CDR3 has 14 amino acids. V was clipped by 6 bases and J by 0 bases, with 11 bases between them. The CDR3 sequence is CASRPTGMNTEAFF. The CDR3 nucleotides read TGTGCCAGCAGACCTACAGGGATGAACACTGAAGCTTTCTTT. Supplemented by reference TRBV28 and TRBJ1-1, the full variable domain reads DVKVTQSSRYLVKRTGEKVFLECVQDMDHENMFWYRQDPGLGLRLIYFSYDVKMKEKGDIPEGYSVSREKKERFSLILESASTNQTSMYLCASRPTGMNTEAFFGQGTRLTVV.

The chain employs TRBV2 and TRBJ1-2, with TRBD1 identical over 9 bases. Germline V gene data show CDR1 as SNHLY and CDR2 as FYNNEI. The CDR3 is 14 residues long. The V and J ends lost 3 bases and 6 bases, in that order; junction bases with no gene match: 5. In DNA, the CDR3 is TGTGCCAGCAGTGATTTGGGACAGGGAAATGGCTACACCTTC. It specifies CASSDLGQGNGYTF. The full variable domain, in which reference TRBV2 and TRBJ1-2 provide the parts outside the CDR3, is EPEVTQTPSHQVTQMGQEVILRCVPISNHLYFYWYRQILGQKVEFLVSFYNNEISEKSEIFDDQFSVERPDGSNFTLKIRSTKLEDSAMYFCASSDLGQGNGYTFGSGTRLTVV.

This clone was seen just once. This chain links TRBV28 with TRBJ1-5; perhaps TRBD1 as D (6 bases). Germline CDR1 reads MDHEN; CDR2 reads SYDVKM. The CDR3 is 15 amino acids. V shed 6 bases and J shed 7 bases, with 19 bases lying between them. CDR3 bases: TGTGCCAGCAGGGTGGACAGCCTCGTGAACCAGCCCCAGCATTTT. Residues: CASRVDSLVNQPQHF.

A word on this clone: The same CDR3 arises from other DNA sequences in this sample as well. The chain combines TRBV30 with TRBJ1-2; weak D call: TRBD1 (5 bases). The V end was cut by 3 bases, the J end by 4 bases, with 6 bases between. The CDR3 length is 11 residues. Germline loops: CDR1 GTSNPN, CDR2 SVGIG (reference sequence). CDR3 nucleotide sequence: TGTGCCTGGAGCGGGGGCTATGGCTACACCTTC. As protein: CAWSGGYGYTF.

The rearrangement uses TRBV19 and TRBJ1-1, with 9 bases matching TRBD1. Germline trimming cut 5 bases from V and 0 bases from J; bases unmatched to any gene: 10. Germline CDR1 is LNHDA and CDR2 is SQIVND (reference sequence). The CDR3 spans 17 residues. Here the CDR3 DNA reads TGTGCCAGTAGTTCGGGACAGGGCCTTTTTATGAACACTGAAGCTTTCTTT. Translation: CASSSGQGLFMNTEAFF.

The chain joins TRBV27 to TRBJ2-2; TRBD2 matches at 7 bases. Germline V CDR1 and CDR2: MNHEY, SMNVEV (reference sequence). The junction had 14 bases not matched to a gene; V was cut back by 10 bases and J by 6 bases. The CDR3 is 15 residues long. The CDR3 sequence: CATTPLGEGPGELFF. The CDR3 nucleotides read TGTGCCACGACACCGCTGGGGGAGGGGCCCGGGGAGCTGTTTTTT.

This clone was detected only once. The chain carries TRBV27 and TRBJ2-3, with D tentatively TRBD1 (5 bases). Per the germline V gene, CDR1 is MNHEY and CDR2 is SMNVEV (reference sequence). V was shortened by 2 bases and J by 10 bases, with 10 bases between the two germline ends. The CDR3 runs to 12 residues. CDR3 in amino acids: CASSLGAGPQYF. The CDR3, as DNA: TGTGCCAGCAGTTTAGGGGCAGGTCCGCAGTATTTT.

The J gene is TRBJ1-2, the V gene TRBV7-8; D gene unclear. This CDR3 contains 14 residues. V lost 5 bases and J lost 0, with 10 bases in between. Germline CDR1 is SGHVS and CDR2 is FQNEAQ. CDR3 in amino acids: CASSPLRANYGYTF. CDR3 nucleotide sequence: TGTGCCAGCAGCCCCCTCCGGGCTAACTATGGCTACACCTTC. The whole variable domain, remainder taken from reference TRBV7-8 and TRBJ1-2, is GAGVSQSPRYKVAKRGQDVALRCDPISGHVSLFWYQQALGQGPEFLTYFQNEAQLDKSGLPSDRFFAERPEGSVSTLKIQRTQQEDSAVYLCASSPLRANYGYTFGSGTRLTVV.

V gene TRBV27 combines with J gene TRBJ2-5; TRBD1 matches 7 bases. The end of the DNA aligns better with TRBJ2-7, so the J call may be wrong. The CDR3 has 14 amino acids. Germline V gives CDR1 MNHEY, CDR2 SMNVEV (reference sequence). The CDR3 sequence: CASSLQDRLLEQYF. The CDR3 nucleotides read TGTGCCAGCAGTTTACAGGACAGGTTGCTCGAGCAGTACTTC.

Here the CDR3 reads CASRETGVDTQYF. CDR3 coding DNA: TGTGCCAGCAGAGAAACAGGGGTTGATACGCAGTATTTT. This chain connects TRBV7-2 to TRBJ2-3; 7 bases align to TRBD1. Germline CDR1 SGHTA, CDR2 FQGNSA. V dropped 6 bases and J dropped 6; count of bases not matched to a gene: 6. CDR3 length: 13 amino acids. Supplemented by reference TRBV7-2 and TRBJ2-3, the full variable domain reads GAGVSQSPSNKVTEKGKDVELRCDPISGHTALYWYRQSLGQGLEFLIYFQGNSAPDKSGLPSDRFSAERTGGSVSTLTIQRTQQEDSAVYLCASRETGVDTQYFGPGTRLTVL.

V gene TRBV5-6 combines with J gene TRBJ1-5, with a tentative D call TRBD1 (6 bases). The CDR3 has 15 amino acids. Germline loops: CDR1 SGHDT, CDR2 YYEEEE. Deletions cut 0 bases from V and 3 bases from J, with 10 bases between. CDR3 sequence (DNA): TGTGCCAGCAGCTTGGGGGGACACACCAATCAGCCCCAGCATTTT. Its protein is CASSLGGHTNQPQHF.

This chain joins TRBV13 and TRBJ2-7; 9 bases are shared with TRBD2. The CDR3 is made up of 16 amino acids. From germline, CDR1 is PRHDT and CDR2 FYEKMQ (reference sequence). V trimming: 2 bases; J trimming: 2 bases; junction bases outside the gene matches: 7. In nucleotides, the CDR3 is TGTGCCAGCAGCTTATCCGCTAGCGGGGTCACCTACGAGCAGTACTTC. It yields the protein CASSLSASGVTYEQYF.